This T cell receptor beta chain was identified in a study of identical twins' blood T cells. Findings and limits, study-wide: Abundant TCRbeta CDR3s overlapped more between twins than with unrelated donors.

The three twin pairs were reared together, likely meeting the same infections. As concerns this clonotype: Its antigen is still unknown.

Germline CDR1 is DFQATT and CDR2 is SNEGSKA (reference sequence). Trimming cost V 4 bases and J 0 bases, with 6 bases left between them. This CDR3 is built from 13 residues. TCRdb reprocessed the 5' RACE reads with MiXCR, giving one entry per CDR3 protein. This table holds a few hundred thousand distinct CDR3 sequences, roughly 30% found once. The TCR sequence derives from a woman aged 18 to 49 in good health. V usage is TRBV20-1 and J usage is TRBJ2-2; the D is unclear. Material for sequencing was PBMCs. This chain's CDR3 is CSANIPNTGELFF. The CDR3 DNA follows: TGCAGTGCTAATATCCCGAACACCGGGGAGCTGTTTTTT.